What follows are 28 T cell receptor beta chains derived from one specimen sequenced in a study of neoadjuvant anti-PD-1 for oral cavity cancer (dated by TCRdb to the early 2020s). The sample's time point, from its label and the paper: after neoadjuvant nivolumab, at surgical resection. The library was generated by the immunoSEQ multiplex PCR assay. TCRdb's version of the immuneACCESS table is confined to in-frame rearrangements and falls short of the full clone set. An unresolved V gene accounts for under half of the shortfall where checked; the remainder is of unknown origin. The sample includes over 60,000 clones, with less than 90% observed a single time. The ten largest clones represent around 3% of the sample. Sequenced here: PBMCs, sampled after nivolumab (anti-PD-1) treatment. These receptors were taken from a person aged 35-80 years with oral cavity squamous cell carcinoma.

The rearrangement uses TRBV27 and TRBJ2-1, with D tentatively TRBD1 (6 bases). The ends were cut back, 6 bases at V and 0 bases at J, with 9 bases in the middle. Germline V gene data show CDR1 as MNHEY and CDR2 as SMNVEV (reference sequence). The CDR3 is 14 amino acids. CDR3 amino acids: CASRMDSSYNEQFF. CDR3 DNA sequence: TGTGCCAGCAGAATGGACAGCTCCTACAATGAGCAGTTCTTC.

V usage is TRBV10-2 and J usage is TRBJ2-7, with TRBD1 matching over 8 bases. CDR1 and CDR2 from the germline V gene are WSHSY and SAAADI. Germline trimming cut 6 bases from V and 2 bases from J; bases unmatched to any gene: 6. The CDR3 loop spans 14 amino acids. The CDR3 region has the DNA TGCGCCAGCAGGGGACAGGCTAAGACCTACGAGCAGTACTTC. This codes for CASRGQAKTYEQYF.

This chain connects TRBV30 to TRBJ2-7, with a weak D call TRBD1 (6 bases). The CDR3 has 13 amino acids. Trimming shortened V by 8 bases and J by 6 bases, and 20 bases separated the two germline ends. Germline V gene data show CDR1 as GTSNPN and CDR2 as SVGIG (reference sequence). For the CDR3, the DNA is TGTGCCCGCGGCAGGGGCGCTGGACTCGAGCAGTACTTC. Translated: CARGRGAGLEQYF.

V usage is TRBV7-2 and J usage is TRBJ2-7; 7 bases are a match to TRBD2. This CDR3 spans 13 amino acids. Unmatched junction bases numbered 6, after V lost 7 bases and J lost 3 bases. Per germline, CDR1 SGHTA and CDR2 FQGNSA. The CDR3 sequence: CASTLQRGYEQYF. The CDR3 DNA reads TGTGCCAGCACTCTCCAGCGGGGCTACGAGCAGTACTTC. The full variable domain, its missing parts supplied by reference TRBV7-2 and TRBJ2-7, is GAGVSQSPSNKVTEKGKDVELRCDPISGHTALYWYRQSLGQGLEFLIYFQGNSAPDKSGLPSDRFSAERTGGSVSTLTIQRTQQEDSAVYLCASTLQRGYEQYFGPGTRLTVT.

Only one count was recorded for this clone. The rearrangement uses TRBV5-1 and TRBJ1-2, with D tentatively TRBD1 (6 bases). The germline V gene encodes CDR1 SGHRS and CDR2 YFSETQ. The CDR3 extends over 16 amino acids. Trimming pared 0 bases from V and 5 bases from J, leaving 17 bases between. This CDR3 reads CASSLGAGGGRYGYTF. CDR3 DNA sequence: TGCGCCAGCAGCTTGGGGGCTGGTGGGGGGCGTTATGGCTACACCTTC.

The V and J genes are TRBV10-1 and TRBJ2-5, with 7 positions matching TRBD1. There are 15 residues in the CDR3. Looked up from germline, CDR1 is WNHNN and CDR2 is SYGVQD (reference sequence). The junction had 8 bases not matched to a gene; V was cut back by 0 bases and J by 7 bases. The DNA for the CDR3 is TGCGCCAGCAGTGAGTCGACAGGGAGAGGTGTGACCCAGTACTTC. Translation gives CASSESTGRGVTQYF.

The chain carries TRBV27 and TRBJ1-5, with 7 bases matching TRBD1. Per the germline V gene, CDR1 is MNHEY and CDR2 is SMNVEV (reference sequence). This CDR3 region has 15 residues. Unmatched junction bases numbered 5, after V lost 5 bases and J lost 1 base. DNA for the CDR3: TGTGCCAGCAGTGTCCAGGGGGTGAGCAATCAGCCCCAGCATTTT. It translates to CASSVQGVSNQPQHF.

The chain uses TRBV18 and TRBJ2-7; D may be TRBD2 (5 bases). With 3 bases removed from V and 2 bases from J, the gap between germline ends came to 14 bases. This CDR3 region has 15 residues. Germline lookup yields CDR1 KGHSH and CDR2 LQKENI. The CDR3 nucleotides are TGTGCCAGCTCACCCTCAGGAATGCGGGCCTACGAGCAGTACTTC. Amino acid sequence: CASSPSGMRAYEQYF.

CDR3 residues: CASRPGQAGGETQYF. For the CDR3, the DNA is TGTGCCAGCAGGCCGGGACAGGCTGGGGGAGAGACCCAGTACTTC. The chain has TRBV6-1 and TRBJ2-5; 8 bases map to TRBD1. The ends lost 6 bases at V and 4 bases at J; junction bases unmatched: 10. Germline V lookup: CDR1 MNHNS, CDR2 SASEGT. This CDR3 comprises 15 residues.

The chain recombines TRBV10-3 with TRBJ1-4, with 9 positions matching TRBD1. Germline V lookup: CDR1 ENHRY, CDR2 SYGVKD. J was trimmed by 6 bases and V by 4 bases; bases with no gene match: 12. The length of the CDR3 is 17 residues. In nucleotides, the CDR3 is TGTGCCATCAGTGGGGGGACGCGGACAGGGGAGGATGAAAAACTGTTTTTT. Protein sequence: CAISGGTRTGEDEKLFF.

This rearrangement joins TRBV4-1 to TRBJ2-2; TRBD2 matches 13 bases. From germline, CDR1 is MGHRA and CDR2 YSYEKL. V trimming: 6 bases; J trimming: 4 bases; junction bases outside the gene matches: 5. CDR3 length equals 16 residues. CDR3 protein: CASRRGTSGATGELFF. CDR3 nucleotides: TGCGCCAGCAGAAGGGGGACTAGCGGGGCCACCGGGGAGCTGTTTTTT.

This rearrangement joins TRBV7-8 to TRBJ1-1, with D perhaps TRBD1 (6 bases). This CDR3 region has 16 residues. Germline values: CDR1 SGHVS, CDR2 FQNEAQ. V lost 7 bases to trimming and J lost 1 base, with 19 bases between them. The CDR3 is CASNFQGTLGNTEAFF. The CDR3 bases are TGTGCCAGCAACTTCCAGGGGACGCTGGGGAACACTGAAGCTTTCTTT.

The chain has TRBV6-1 and TRBJ1-5, with D perhaps matching TRBD1 (5 bases). Trimming removed 8 bases from V and 5 bases from J, with 19 bases in between. The length of the CDR3 is 15 residues. CDR1 and CDR2 from the germline V gene are MNHNS and SASEGT. This CDR3 is CASGVNWGWDQPQHF. In DNA, the CDR3 is TGTGCCAGCGGAGTCAATTGGGGGTGGGATCAGCCCCAGCATTTT.

With regard to this clone: Other DNA sequences in this sample translate to the same CDR3. This chain connects TRBV5-4 to TRBJ1-1; D might be TRBD1 (5 bases). Germline-derived CDR1 and CDR2 are SGHNT and YYREEE (reference sequence). CDR3 length equals 13 residues. V gave up 4 bases and J gave up 1 base, with 8 bases separating them. CDR3 sequence: CASSADRNTEAFF. The CDR3 coding sequence is TGTGCCAGCAGCGCCGACAGGAACACTGAAGCTTTCTTT.

The J gene is TRBJ2-7, the V gene TRBV28; perhaps TRBD1 as D (6 bases). This CDR3 is built from 12 residues. The V end was cut by 2 bases, the J end by 6 bases, with 8 bases between. The germline gives CDR1 MDHEN, CDR2 SYDVKM. CDR3 sequence reads: CASSLQGREQYF. In DNA, the CDR3 is TGTGCCAGCAGTTTACAGGGGCGCGAGCAGTACTTC.

This clone was seen just once. The rearrangement uses TRBV19 and TRBJ1-1; D is ambiguous. The CDR3 is made up of 14 amino acids. Trimming removed 9 bases at V and 4 bases at J, with 18 bases between. Germline V gives CDR1 LNHDA, CDR2 SQIVND (reference sequence). CDR3 protein: CASTGWPIFTEAFF. CDR3 sequence (DNA): TGTGCCAGCACCGGGTGGCCGATATTCACTGAAGCTTTCTTT.

DNA for the CDR3: TGTGCCAGCAGTTCTCCTAGTTCTACCCAGTACTTC. Protein: CASSSPSSTQYF. The chain has TRBV6-6 and TRBJ2-5, with no clear D. With 4 bases removed from V and 8 bases from J, the gap between germline ends came to 11 bases. In germline, CDR1 is MNHNY, CDR2 SVGAGI (reference sequence). The CDR3 covers 12 residues.

V gene TRBV7-2 combines with J gene TRBJ2-2; 9 bases align to TRBD2. The CDR3 has 18 amino acids. Germline V gene lookup returns CDR1 SGHTA and CDR2 FQGNSA. After removal of 3 bases from V and 1 base from J, the junction contained 9 bases not matched to a gene. Here the CDR3 DNA reads TGTGCCAGCAGCTTGAGGCCTAGCGGGAAATGGAACACCGGGGAGCTGTTTTTT. Translation: CASSLRPSGKWNTGELFF.

V is TRBV9 and J is TRBJ2-2; 12 nucleotides agree with TRBD2. Looked up from germline, CDR1 is SGDLS and CDR2 is YYNGEE. This CDR3 has 15 amino acids. The V gene end was trimmed by 3 bases and the J gene end by 5 bases; junction bases not matched to a gene: 2. This CDR3 is CASSALAGGTGELFF. In nucleotides, the CDR3 is TGTGCCAGCAGCGCGCTAGCGGGAGGGACCGGGGAGCTGTTTTTT.

The CDR3 is CASSLGGTGPYEQYF. The DNA of the CDR3 is TGCGCCAGCAGCTTGGGGGGGACAGGGCCCTACGAGCAGTACTTC. The chain carries TRBV5-1 and TRBJ2-7; 9 bases fit TRBD1. This CDR3 region has 15 residues. CDR1 SGHRS and CDR2 YFSETQ come from the germline V gene. Unmatched junction bases numbered 3, after V lost 0 bases and J lost 2 bases. Combining the CDR3 with reference TRBV5-1 and TRBJ2-7 gives the whole variable domain KAGVTQTPRYLIKTRGQQVTLSCSPISGHRSVSWYQQTPGQGLQFLFEYFSETQRNKGNFPGRFSGRQFSNSRSEMNVSTLELGDSALYLCASSLGGTGPYEQYFGPGTRLTVT.

The chain joins TRBV4-1 to TRBJ2-3; TRBD2 matches 8 bases. Germline lookup yields CDR1 MGHRA and CDR2 YSYEKL. The V gene end was trimmed by 0 bases and the J gene end by 0 bases; junction bases not matched to a gene: 5. The length of the CDR3 is 17 residues. In DNA, the CDR3 is TGCGCCAGCAGCCAAGATTCCAGACTAGCGAGCACAGATACGCAGTATTTT. Translating gives CASSQDSRLASTDTQYF.

V is TRBV30 and J is TRBJ1-5, with 12 nucleotides matching TRBD1. V shed 0 bases and J 4 bases; nucleotides not matched to a gene: 10. The CDR3 is made up of 18 amino acids. Germline lookup yields CDR1 GTSNPN and CDR2 SVGIG (reference sequence). CDR3 sequence reads: CAWSVRLWDRGLNQPQHF. The DNA for the CDR3 is TGTGCCTGGAGTGTACGTTTATGGGACAGGGGGCTGAATCAGCCCCAGCATTTT.

This chain uses TRBV5-1 with TRBJ1-3, with D unclear. Per germline, CDR1 SGHRS and CDR2 YFSETQ. The V end lost 7 bases, the J end lost 4 bases, and 12 bases lay between the germline ends. The CDR3 has 13 residues. The CDR3 nucleotides read TGCGCCAGCGCGAAAAGAGGCGGAAACACCATATATTTT. Amino acid sequence: CASAKRGGNTIYF.

The chain employs TRBV30 and TRBJ1-5; 9 bases are shared with TRBD1. V lost 3 bases to trimming and J lost 7 bases; unmatched junction nucleotides: 4. Germline V gene data show CDR1 as GTSNPN and CDR2 as SVGIG (reference sequence). The CDR3 totals 13 residues. As DNA, the CDR3 is TGTGCCTGGAGCCGACAGGGGGACCAGCCCCAGCATTTT. Protein sequence: CAWSRQGDQPQHF.

The chain joins TRBV7-9 to TRBJ1-1, with no clear D. V was cut by 2 bases and J by 6 bases, with 16 bases left in between. This CDR3 is built from 15 residues. CDR1 is SEHNR and CDR2 is FQNEAQ in the germline V gene (reference sequence). For the CDR3, the DNA is TGTGCCAGCAGCTTATCCCGCGGACTCCGGGCTGAAGCTTTCTTT. Translated: CASSLSRGLRAEAFF.

V is TRBV4-1 and J is TRBJ2-5, with 10 nucleotides matching TRBD2. This CDR3 is built from 17 residues. V lost 1 base, J lost 2 bases, and 7 bases stayed unmatched. Germline CDR1 MGHRA, CDR2 YSYEKL. CDR3 DNA sequence: TGCGCCAGCAGCCAAGGGAGGTCTAGCGGGGGTCAAGAGACCCAGTACTTC. This gives the protein CASSQGRSSGGQETQYF.

CDR3 protein: CASSLGGMNTEAFF. In DNA form, the CDR3 reads TGTGCCAGCAGTTTGGGGGGCATGAACACTGAAGCTTTCTTT. V is TRBV28 and J is TRBJ1-1; D possibly corresponds to TRBD1 (6 bases). V was cut by 3 bases and J by 0 bases, with 8 bases left in between. CDR3 length equals 14 residues. The germline CDR1 and CDR2 sequences are MDHEN and SYDVKM.

The V call is TRBV5-1, the J call TRBJ2-5; tentatively, D is TRBD2 (5 bases). The CDR3 loop spans 15 amino acids. V was clipped by 4 bases and J by 0 bases, with 13 bases between them. CDR1 SGHRS and CDR2 YFSETQ come from the germline V gene. DNA of the CDR3: TGCGCCAGCAGCCGGCTCGGGGAGTACCAAGAGACCCAGTACTTC. This translates into CASSRLGEYQETQYF.